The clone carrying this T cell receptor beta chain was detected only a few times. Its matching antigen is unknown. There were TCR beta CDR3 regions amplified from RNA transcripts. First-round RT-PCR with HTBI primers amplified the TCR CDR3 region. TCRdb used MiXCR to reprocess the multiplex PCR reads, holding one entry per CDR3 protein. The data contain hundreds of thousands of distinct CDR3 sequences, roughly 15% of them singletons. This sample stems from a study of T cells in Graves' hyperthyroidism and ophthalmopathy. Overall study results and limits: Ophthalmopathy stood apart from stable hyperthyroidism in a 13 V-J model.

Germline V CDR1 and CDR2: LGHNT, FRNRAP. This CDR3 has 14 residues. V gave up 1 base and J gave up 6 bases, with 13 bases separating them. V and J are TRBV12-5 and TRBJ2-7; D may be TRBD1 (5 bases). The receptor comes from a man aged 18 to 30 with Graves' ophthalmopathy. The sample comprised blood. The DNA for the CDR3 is TGTGCTAGTGGTTTGGGGCAGGGAAGGATCGAGCAGTACTTC. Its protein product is CASGLGQGRIEQYF.